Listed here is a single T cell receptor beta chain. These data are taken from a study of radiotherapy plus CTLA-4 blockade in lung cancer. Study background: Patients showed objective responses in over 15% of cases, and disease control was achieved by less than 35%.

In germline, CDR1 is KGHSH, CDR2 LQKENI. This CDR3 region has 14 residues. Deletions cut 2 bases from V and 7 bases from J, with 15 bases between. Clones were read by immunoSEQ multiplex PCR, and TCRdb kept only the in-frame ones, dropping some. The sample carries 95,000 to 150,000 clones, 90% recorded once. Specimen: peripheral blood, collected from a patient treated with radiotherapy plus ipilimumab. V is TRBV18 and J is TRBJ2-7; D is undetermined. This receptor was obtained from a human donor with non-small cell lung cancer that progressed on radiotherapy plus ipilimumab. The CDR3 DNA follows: TGTGCCAGCTCACCAACGGGCTTTCCGGAGGAGCAGTACTTC. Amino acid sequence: CASSPTGFPEEQYF.